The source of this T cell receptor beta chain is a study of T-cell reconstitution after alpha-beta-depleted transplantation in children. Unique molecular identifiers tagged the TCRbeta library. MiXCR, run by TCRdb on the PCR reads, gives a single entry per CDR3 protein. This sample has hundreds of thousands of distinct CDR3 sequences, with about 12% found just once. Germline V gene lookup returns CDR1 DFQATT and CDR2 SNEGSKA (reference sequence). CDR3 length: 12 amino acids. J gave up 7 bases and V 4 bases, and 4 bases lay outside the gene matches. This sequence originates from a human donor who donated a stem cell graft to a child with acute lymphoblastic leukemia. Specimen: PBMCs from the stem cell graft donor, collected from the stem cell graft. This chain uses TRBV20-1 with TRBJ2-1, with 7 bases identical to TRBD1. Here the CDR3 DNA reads TGCAGTGCTAATGACAGGGATAATGAGCAGTTCTTC. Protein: CSANDRDNEQFF.